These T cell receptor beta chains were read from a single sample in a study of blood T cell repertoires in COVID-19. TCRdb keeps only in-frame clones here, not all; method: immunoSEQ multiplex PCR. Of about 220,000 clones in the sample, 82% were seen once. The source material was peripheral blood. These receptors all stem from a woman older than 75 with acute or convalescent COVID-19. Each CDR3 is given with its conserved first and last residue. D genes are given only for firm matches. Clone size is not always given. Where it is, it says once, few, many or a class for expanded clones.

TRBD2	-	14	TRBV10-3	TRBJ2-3	CAIRGDGGTDTQYF	TGTGCCATCCGGGGGGACGGTGGCACAGATACGCAGTATTTT
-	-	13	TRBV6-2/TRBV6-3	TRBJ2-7	CASSQQVTHEQYF	TGTGCCAGCAGTCAACAGGTTACCCACGAGCAGTACTTC
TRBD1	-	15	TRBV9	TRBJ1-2	CASSQMDRVNYGYTF	TGTGCCAGCAGTCAGATGGACAGGGTCAACTATGGCTACACCTTC
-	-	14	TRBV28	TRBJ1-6	CASSLNQGWSPLHF	TGTGCCAGCAGTTTAAACCAGGGGTGGTCACCCCTCCACTTT
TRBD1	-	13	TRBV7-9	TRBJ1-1	CASSLGDSTEAFF	TGTGCCAGCAGCTTAGGGGACAGCACTGAAGCTTTCTTT
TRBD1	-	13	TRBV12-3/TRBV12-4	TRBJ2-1	CASSPGQGIEQFF	TGTGCCAGCAGCCCGGGACAGGGAATCGAGCAGTTCTTC
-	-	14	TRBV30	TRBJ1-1	CAWYRGFGNTEAFF	TGTGCCTGGTATAGGGGGTTCGGGAACACTGAAGCTTTCTTT
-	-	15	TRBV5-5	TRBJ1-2	CASQPQTGVGYGYTF	TGTGCCAGCCAACCCCAGACAGGAGTAGGCTATGGCTACACCTTC
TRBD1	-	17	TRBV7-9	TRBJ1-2	CASSPGTGLAANYGYTF	TGTGCCAGCAGCCCAGGGACAGGCCTAGCAGCTAACTATGGCTACACCTTC
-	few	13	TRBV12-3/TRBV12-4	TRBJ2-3	CASRATGTDTQYF	TGTGCCAGCCGGGCTACGGGAACAGATACGCAGTATTTT
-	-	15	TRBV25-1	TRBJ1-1	CASSEQGAMNTEAFF	TGTGCCAGCAGTGAACAGGGTGCGATGAACACTGAAGCTTTCTTT
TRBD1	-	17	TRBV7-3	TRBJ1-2	CASSLRPRPGTGDGYTF	TGTGCCAGCAGCTTACGACCAAGGCCCGGGACAGGGGATGGCTACACCTTC
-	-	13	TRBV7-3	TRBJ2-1	CASSPDRNNEQFF	TGTGCCAGCAGCCCGGACAGAAACAATGAGCAGTTCTTC
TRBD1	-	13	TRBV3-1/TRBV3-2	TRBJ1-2	CASSPGQGGGYTF	TGTGCCAGCAGCCCGGGACAGGGGGGCGGCTACACCTTC
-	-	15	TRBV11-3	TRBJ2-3	CASSLGLLVEDTQYF	TGTGCCAGCAGCTTAGGCCTTTTGGTAGAAGATACGCAGTATTTT
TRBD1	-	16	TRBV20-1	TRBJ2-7	CSASFSGTGGDYEQYF	TGCAGTGCTAGTTTTTCCGGGACAGGGGGCGACTACGAGCAGTACTTC
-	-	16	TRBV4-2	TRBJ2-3	CASSLGGGGQKDTQYF	TGTGCCAGCAGCCTAGGGGGGGGAGGCCAAAAAGATACGCAGTATTTT
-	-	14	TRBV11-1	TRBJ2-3	CASSVQSGTDTQYF	TGTGCCAGCAGTGTTCAAAGCGGCACAGATACGCAGTATTTT
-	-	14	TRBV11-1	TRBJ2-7	CASSLVQGNYEQYF	TGTGCCAGCAGCTTAGTGCAGGGGAACTACGAGCAGTACTTC
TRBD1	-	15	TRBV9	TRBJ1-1	CASSVNPGQGTEAFF	TGTGCCAGCAGCGTAAACCCGGGACAGGGGACTGAAGCTTTCTTT
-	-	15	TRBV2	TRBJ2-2	CASRLVQAPSGELFF	TGTGCCAGCAGGCTTGTTCAGGCGCCCAGCGGGGAGCTGTTTTTT
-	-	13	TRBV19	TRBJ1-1	CASSMRENTEAFF	TGTGCCAGTAGTATGCGAGAGAACACTGAAGCTTTCTTT
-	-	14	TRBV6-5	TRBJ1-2	CASRNIQGYYGYTF	TGTGCCAGCAGGAACATCCAGGGGTACTATGGCTACACCTTC
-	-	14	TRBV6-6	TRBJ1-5	CASSYSAGVEPQHF	TGTGCCAGCAGTTACTCAGCAGGGGTAGAGCCCCAGCATTTT
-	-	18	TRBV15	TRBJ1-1	CATSRAGGGFGAFTEAFF	TGTGCCACCAGCAGAGCGGGAGGGGGGTTTGGGGCCTTCACTGAAGCTTTCTTT
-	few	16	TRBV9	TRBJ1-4	CASSVAQGHANEKLFF	TGTGCCAGCAGCGTAGCTCAGGGACACGCTAATGAAAAACTGTTTTTT
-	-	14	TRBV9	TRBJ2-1	CASSVGTNNNEQFF	TGTGCCAGCAGCGTCGGGACAAATAACAATGAGCAGTTCTTC
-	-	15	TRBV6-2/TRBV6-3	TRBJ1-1	CASSYSLQGRTEAFF	TGTGCCAGCAGTTACTCGTTACAGGGAAGAACTGAAGCTTTCTTT
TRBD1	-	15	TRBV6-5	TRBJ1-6	CASSLTGKKNSPLHF	TGTGCCAGCAGTTTGACAGGGAAGAAAAATTCACCCCTCCACTTT
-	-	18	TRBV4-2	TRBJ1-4	CASSQDRGGLATNEKLFF	TGTGCCAGCAGCCAAGACCGGGGAGGGCTTGCAACTAATGAAAAACTGTTTTTT
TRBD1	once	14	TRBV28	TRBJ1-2	CASRGTGEYYGYTF	TGTGCCAGCAGAGGGACAGGGGAGTACTATGGCTACACCTTC
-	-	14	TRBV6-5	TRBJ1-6	CATRTGQYNSPLHF	TGTGCCACTAGAACGGGACAATATAATTCACCCCTCCACTTT
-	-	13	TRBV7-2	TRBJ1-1	CASRPDKNTEAFF	TGTGCCAGCAGGCCAGACAAGAACACTGAAGCTTTCTTT
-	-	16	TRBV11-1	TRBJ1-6	CASSPSAGPLNSPLHF	TGTGCCAGCAGCCCATCCGCGGGCCCTCTAAATTCACCCCTCCACTTT
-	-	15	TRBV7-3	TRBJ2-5	CASSLNAVSLETQYF	TGTGCCAGCAGCTTAAATGCCGTGAGTCTGGAGACCCAGTACTTC
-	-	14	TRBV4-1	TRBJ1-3	CASSSQGEGNTIYF	TGCGCCAGCAGTTCACAGGGAGAAGGAAACACCATATATTTT
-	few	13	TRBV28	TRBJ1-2	CASSLSSRNGYTF	TGTGCCAGCAGTTTATCTTCTCGTAATGGCTACACCTTC
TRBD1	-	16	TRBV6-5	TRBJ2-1	CASSYSWQGARSEQFF	TGTGCCAGCAGTTACTCGTGGCAGGGGGCGCGAAGTGAGCAGTTCTTC
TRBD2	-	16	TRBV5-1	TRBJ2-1	CASSLGAGATYNEQFF	TGCGCCAGCAGCTTGGGAGCGGGGGCCACCTACAATGAGCAGTTCTTC
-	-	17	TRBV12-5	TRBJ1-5	CATRIRRQSHSNQPQHF	TGTGCTACTCGCATCAGAAGACAGTCACATAGCAATCAGCCCCAGCATTTT
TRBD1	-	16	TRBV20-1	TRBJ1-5	CSASEGARGPEWPQHF	TGCAGTGCTAGTGAGGGGGCACGAGGACCCGAATGGCCCCAGCATTTT
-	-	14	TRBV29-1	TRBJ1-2	CSVDPLGGVHGYTF	TGCAGCGTTGACCCACTGGGGGGAGTGCATGGCTACACCTTC
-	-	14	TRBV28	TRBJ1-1	CASIPTGLGTEAFF	TGTGCCAGCATTCCGACAGGCCTCGGCACTGAAGCTTTCTTT
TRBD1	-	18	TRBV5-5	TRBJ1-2	CASSVGPGQGDRNYGYTF	TGTGCCAGCAGCGTAGGACCGGGACAGGGGGACCGTAACTATGGCTACACCTTC
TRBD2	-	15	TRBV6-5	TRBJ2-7	CASSPRLAGTHEQYF	TGTGCCAGCAGTCCCCGACTAGCGGGGACCCACGAGCAGTACTTC
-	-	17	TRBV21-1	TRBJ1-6	CASSKGPTAGKNSPLHF	TGTGCCAGCAGCAAAGGGCCCACGGCAGGGAAAAATTCACCCCTCCACTTT
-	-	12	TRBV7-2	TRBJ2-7	CASSLGRVEQYF	TGTGCCAGCAGCTTAGGCAGGGTTGAGCAGTACTTC